This T cell receptor beta chain was documented in a study of T cell responses to AZD1222 COVID-19 vaccine. General study results and limits: In all cases, repertoires were sampled only after the peak T cell response. The donor cohort was predominantly white British with a female majority, and clonal diversity may have been underestimated.

About this clone itself: The antigen is undetermined.

Repertoires were generated with immunoSEQ multiplex PCR, while TCRdb's copy carries only in-frame clones and drops some. Of 85,000 to 95,000 clones in the sample, almost 90% are singletons; the top ten hold around 8%. Sequencing used peripheral blood, obtained on day 0 of AZD1222 vaccination. This TCR came from an adult in good health.

The CDR3: CASSFIAGGINEQFF. The CDR3 DNA reads as TGCGCCAGCAGCTTTATAGCGGGGGGTATAAATGAGCAGTTCTTC. The chain carries TRBV5-1 and TRBJ2-1; 10 bases are a match to TRBD2. The length of the CDR3 is 15 residues. Trimming at V came to 2 bases and at J to 7 bases, leaving 6 bases not matched to a gene. Germline lookup yields CDR1 SGHRS and CDR2 YFSETQ.